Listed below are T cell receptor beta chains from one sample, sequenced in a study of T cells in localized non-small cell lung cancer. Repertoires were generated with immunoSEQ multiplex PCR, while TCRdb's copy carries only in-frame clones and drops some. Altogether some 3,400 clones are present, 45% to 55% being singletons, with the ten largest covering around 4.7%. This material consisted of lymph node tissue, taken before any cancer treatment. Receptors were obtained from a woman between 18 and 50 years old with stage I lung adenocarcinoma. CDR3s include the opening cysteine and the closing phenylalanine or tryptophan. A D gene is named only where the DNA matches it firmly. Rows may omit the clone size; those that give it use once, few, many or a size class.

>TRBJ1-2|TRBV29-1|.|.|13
TGCAGCGTGTTGGGTCCGCTCGGCTATGGCTACACCTTC
CSVLGPLGYGYTF
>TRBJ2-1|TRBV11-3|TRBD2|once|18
TGTGCCAGCAGCCCATTGCGACAGACTAGCGGGAGAAAAAATGAGCAGTTCTTC
CASSPLRQTSGRKNEQFF
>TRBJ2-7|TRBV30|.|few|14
TGTGCCTGGAGTTTCTATACATCAACCTACGAGCAGTACTTC
CAWSFYTSTYEQYF
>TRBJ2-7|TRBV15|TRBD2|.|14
TGTGCCACCAGCTTCACTAGCGGGAGAGGCGAGCAGTACTTC
CATSFTSGRGEQYF
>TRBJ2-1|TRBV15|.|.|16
TGTGCCACCAGCAGAGATCCCCTTGAGTGGGCCAATGAGCAGTTCTTC
CATSRDPLEWANEQFF
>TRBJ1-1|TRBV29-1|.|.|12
TGCAGCGTTGAAGGCCAGGGGACTGAAGCTTTCTTT
CSVEGQGTEAFF
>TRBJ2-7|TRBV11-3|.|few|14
TGTGCCAGCAGCTTAGAAGGCACGGTCCTGGAGCAGTACTTC
CASSLEGTVLEQYF
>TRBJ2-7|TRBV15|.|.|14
TGTGCCACCAGCAGATCGGACCGGACCTACGAGCAGTACTTC
CATSRSDRTYEQYF
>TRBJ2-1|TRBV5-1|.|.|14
TGCGCCAGCAGCCCGGGTGTTCAAGTGAATGAGCAGTTCTTC
CASSPGVQVNEQFF
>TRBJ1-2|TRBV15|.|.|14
TGTGCCACCAGCCTGTTGACAGGCGGCTATGGCTACACCTTC
CATSLLTGGYGYTF
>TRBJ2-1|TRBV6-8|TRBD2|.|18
TGTGCCAGCAGTGTGTCGTCGCTAGCGGGAGATGGAGGGAATGAGCAGTTCTTC
CASSVSSLAGDGGNEQFF
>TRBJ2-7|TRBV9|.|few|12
TGTGCCAGCAGTGAACACGTCTACGAGCAGTACTTC
CASSEHVYEQYF
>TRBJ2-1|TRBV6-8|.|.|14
TGTGCCAGCATGCTGGACAGATTATACAATGAGCAGTTCTTC
CASMLDRLYNEQFF
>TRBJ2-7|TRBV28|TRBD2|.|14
TGTGCCAGCAACCTGGGAGGGAGGGCCTACGAGCAGTACTTC
CASNLGGRAYEQYF
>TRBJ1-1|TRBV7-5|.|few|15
TGTGCCAGCAGCCAATCTTCAGCCATGAACACTGAAGCTTTCTTT
CASSQSSAMNTEAFF
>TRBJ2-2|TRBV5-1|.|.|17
TGCGCCAGCAGCTTCCCCTGGGACACAAGATCTGGCGGGGAGCTGTTTTTT
CASSFPWDTRSGGELFF
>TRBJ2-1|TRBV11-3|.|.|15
TGTGCCAGCAGCCAACGAGCGGCCTCCTACAATGAGCAGTTCTTC
CASSQRAASYNEQFF